The 29 T cell receptor beta chains below were found in one sample sequenced in a study of cytomegalovirus exposure and HLA in healthy donors. The PCR contained 60 Vbeta and 13 Jbeta primers. Assay used: immunoSEQ multiplex PCR; TCRdb lists only in-frame clones, some missing. The sample lists about 170,000 clones; roughly 85% were seen once. Sequencing used PBMCs. Receptors originate from a woman aged 50 to 60 in good health and CMV-seropositive.

This chain joins TRBV5-1 and TRBJ1-2, with 10 bases identical to TRBD1. CDR1 and CDR2 from the germline V gene are SGHRS and YFSETQ. The CDR3 spans 15 residues. Germline trimming cut 1 base from V and 3 bases from J; bases unmatched to any gene: 3. CDR3 residues: CASSLTTGGDYGYTF. CDR3 sequence (DNA): TGCGCCAGCAGCTTGACGACAGGGGGCGACTATGGCTACACCTTC.

This clone was seen only once. V gene TRBV16 combines with J gene TRBJ2-3; 12 bases fit TRBD1. Per germline, CDR1 KGHSY and CDR2 FQNENV. The CDR3 length is 16 residues. The V segment lost 0 bases and the J segment 4 bases; nucleotides outside the gene matches: 2. The CDR3 nucleotides read TGTGCCAGCAGCCAATCAGGGACAGGGGGCGCAGATACGCAGTATTTT. Protein sequence: CASSQSGTGGADTQYF.

This clone came up once. The V call is TRBV21-1, the J call TRBJ2-5; TRBD2, as called in the table, went unchecked against the DNA. TRBV21-1 is a pseudogene locus. The length of the CDR3 is 17 residues. This CDR3 reads CASSKAASGGGQETQYF. Written as DNA, the CDR3 is TGTGCCAGCAGCAAAGCTGCTAGCGGGGGGGGCCAAGAGACCCAGTACTTC.

The chain employs TRBV4-1 and TRBJ1-4, with TRBD1 matching over 7 bases. The germline CDR1 and CDR2 sequences are MGHRA and YSYEKL. Germline trimming cut 0 bases from V and 4 bases from J; bases unmatched to any gene: 8. This CDR3 region has 17 residues. The CDR3 loop is CASSQEGGQAFNEKLFF. As DNA, the CDR3 is TGCGCCAGCAGCCAAGAGGGAGGACAGGCTTTTAATGAAAAACTGTTTTTT.

The rearrangement links TRBV5-1 to TRBJ2-5; 9 bases fit TRBD2. V trimming: 4 bases; J trimming: 3 bases; junction bases outside the gene matches: 10. CDR1 is SGHRS and CDR2 is YFSETQ in the germline V gene. This CDR3 has 16 residues. The CDR3 here is CASSPGGVAGEETQYF. As DNA, the CDR3 is TGCGCCAGCAGCCCGGGTGGAGTAGCGGGGGAAGAGACCCAGTACTTC.

In DNA, the CDR3 is TGTGCCAGCAGCACGATAGCCTCACAAATGAACACTGAAGCTTTCTTT. It yields the protein CASSTIASQMNTEAFF. V is TRBV11-2 and J is TRBJ1-1; D gene uncertain. The CDR3 covers 16 residues. Looked up from germline, CDR1 is SGHAT and CDR2 is FQNNGV. Trimming pared 5 bases from V and 0 bases from J, leaving 16 bases between. The full variable domain, completed using reference TRBV11-2 and TRBJ1-1, is EAGVAQSPRYKIIEKRQSVAFWCNPISGHATLYWYQQILGQGPKLLIQFQNNGVVDDSQLPKDRFSAERLKGVDSTLKIQPAKLEDSAVYLCASSTIASQMNTEAFFGQGTRLTVV.

V usage is TRBV2 and J usage is TRBJ1-4; 7 bases fit TRBD1. This CDR3 is built from 17 residues. Germline trimming cut 8 bases from V and 3 bases from J; bases unmatched to any gene: 15. Germline assignment: CDR1 SNHLY and CDR2 FYNNEI. This chain's CDR3 is CASSKNGPGQSNEKLFF. The CDR3 region has the DNA TGTGCCAGCTCCAAAAACGGTCCGGGACAGTCTAATGAAAAACTGTTTTTT.

The V gene is TRBV4-3, the J gene TRBJ1-1; D is perhaps TRBD1 (6 bases). The V gene's germline CDR1 is LGHNA and CDR2 YSLEER. The CDR3 runs to 16 residues. V was pared by 2 bases and J by 0 bases, with 13 bases between. CDR3 in DNA: TGCGCCAGCAGCCAAACCTCAGGGGTCCTGAACACTGAAGCTTTCTTT. Translation: CASSQTSGVLNTEAFF.

This sequence joins TRBV7-6 and TRBJ2-7; 8 bases agree with TRBD2. Germline CDR1 and CDR2: SGHVS and FNYEAQ. V gave up 1 base and J gave up 4 bases; unmatched junction bases: 0. The CDR3 contains 13 residues. CDR3 protein: CASSLGGGYEQYF. The CDR3 DNA is TGTGCCAGCAGCTTAGGCGGGGGGTACGAGCAGTACTTC.

The J gene is TRBJ1-1, the V gene TRBV7-8, with 8 bases that match TRBD1. CDR3 size: 14 residues. V dropped 3 bases and J dropped 6; count of bases not matched to a gene: 6. Germline CDR1 is SGHVS and CDR2 is FQNEAQ. The CDR3 reads CASSLEDRAAEAFF. In DNA, the CDR3 is TGTGCCAGCAGCTTGGAGGACAGGGCGGCTGAAGCTTTCTTT.

This sequence joins TRBV6-5 and TRBJ2-7; 7 nucleotides match TRBD2. Per germline, CDR1 MNHEY and CDR2 SVGAGI. The CDR3 spans 15 residues. V was clipped by 0 bases and J by 2 bases; unmatched bases: 4. The CDR3 sequence: CASSYSIGRTYEQYF. CDR3 DNA: TGTGCCAGCAGTTACTCGATCGGGAGGACCTACGAGCAGTACTTC.

The rearrangement links TRBV9 to TRBJ1-2, with TRBD1 matching over 7 bases. The V and J ends lost 4 bases and 2 bases, in that order; junction bases with no gene match: 5. CDR3 length: 14 residues. The V gene's germline CDR1 is SGDLS and CDR2 YYNGEE. CDR3 region: CASSPGTANYGYTF. The CDR3, as DNA: TGTGCCAGCAGCCCCGGGACAGCAAACTATGGCTACACCTTC.

This clone was seen a single time. In nucleotides, the CDR3 is TGTGCCAGTAGTAGCGTTAACTCACCCTACGAGCAGTACTTC. Amino acid sequence: CASSSVNSPYEQYF. This rearrangement joins TRBV19 to TRBJ2-7; D is uncertain. V dropped 4 bases and J dropped 2 bases, with 12 bases sitting between them. The CDR3 runs 14 residues. Germline lookup yields CDR1 LNHDA and CDR2 SQIVND (reference sequence).

The CDR3 bases are TGTGCCAGCAGTGAACGGGGACAGGGGTGGTTCTACGAGCAGTACTTC. Translating gives CASSERGQGWFYEQYF. The chain carries TRBV6-1 and TRBJ2-7; TRBD1 matches 10 bases. Germline assignment: CDR1 MNHNS and CDR2 SASEGT. This CDR3 is built from 16 residues. The ends lost 2 bases at V and 3 bases at J; junction bases unmatched: 7.

This chain joins TRBV28 and TRBJ1-2; no firm D call. V lost 3 bases to trimming and J lost 7 bases, with 18 bases between them. From germline, CDR1 is MDHEN and CDR2 SYDVKM. This CDR3 spans 15 amino acids. CDR3 residues: CASSFHNAEARGYTF. For the CDR3, the DNA is TGTGCCAGCAGTTTCCACAACGCTGAGGCGCGTGGCTACACCTTC.

This clone was detected only once. The junction does not match germline at one end; this may be a read error. The V gene is TRBV7-7, the J gene TRBJ2-7; D is unclear. Germline V lookup: CDR1 SSHAT, CDR2 FNYEAQ (reference sequence). The CDR3 runs to 14 residues. For the CDR3, the DNA is TGTGCTAGCAGCTTAGGCGGCCTAAGCTACGAGCAGTACTTC. This codes for CASSLGGLSYEQYF.

The V gene is TRBV18, the J gene TRBJ2-5; 7 bases fit TRBD2. CDR1 and CDR2 from the germline V gene are KGHSH and LQKENI. The CDR3 is made up of 14 amino acids. The V gene end was trimmed by 3 bases and the J gene end by 5 bases; junction bases not matched to a gene: 6. The CDR3 region has the DNA TGTGCCAGCTCACCGGACATGGGAGGGGAGACCCAGTACTTC. Protein: CASSPDMGGETQYF.

The chain employs TRBV5-4 and TRBJ1-2, with a possible D match to TRBD1 (6 bases). V lost 3 bases to trimming and J lost 1 base, with 13 bases between them. The CDR3 is 15 amino acids. Germline values: CDR1 SGHNT, CDR2 YYREEE (reference sequence). CDR3 amino acids: CASSYGQTLNYGYTF. CDR3 DNA sequence: TGTGCCAGCAGCTACGGACAGACGCTTAACTATGGCTACACCTTC.

The chain has TRBV5-1 and TRBJ2-1; TRBD1 matches 11 bases. The germline CDR1 and CDR2 sequences are SGHRS and YFSETQ. This CDR3 contains 16 residues. The V gene end was trimmed by 2 bases and the J gene end by 4 bases; junction bases not matched to a gene: 5. CDR3 in DNA: TGCGCCAGCAGCTTATACGGACAGGGGGCTTACAATGAGCAGTTCTTC. Its translation is CASSLYGQGAYNEQFF.

The CDR3 here is CASSLGLNPQINYEQYF. The CDR3 bases are TGTGCCAGCAGTCTCGGACTGAACCCCCAAATTAACTACGAGCAGTACTTC. J is TRBJ2-7 and V is TRBV11-3, with D perhaps matching TRBD2 (5 bases). The CDR3 sequence is 17 residues long. Trimming left V 6 bases short and J 3 bases short, with 24 bases between. In germline, CDR1 is SGHNT, CDR2 YENEEA.

V is TRBV29-1 and J is TRBJ2-2; 9 bases are a match to TRBD1. Germline CDR1 SQVTM, CDR2 ANQGSEA. The CDR3 contains 15 residues. Germline trimming cut 8 bases from V and 3 bases from J; bases unmatched to any gene: 10. The CDR3, as DNA: TGCAGCACCCGAGGGGGACAGGGTGACACCGGGGAGCTGTTTTTT. This sequence encodes CSTRGGQGDTGELFF.

The J gene is TRBJ2-1, the V gene TRBV2; TRBD2 agrees at 10 bases. Unmatched junction bases numbered 14, after V lost 6 bases and J lost 6 bases. CDR1 and CDR2 from the germline V gene are SNHLY and FYNNEI. The CDR3 has 17 residues. The CDR3 DNA reads TGTGCCAGCAGGGCCCGGCTTGGACTAGCGGTCTCCAATGAGCAGTTCTTC. Translating gives CASRARLGLAVSNEQFF.

The genes are TRBV4-3 and TRBJ1-6; the D gene is possibly TRBD1 (6 bases). The CDR3 runs to 14 residues. The germline V and J ends were trimmed by 4 bases and 4 bases, with 8 bases remaining between them. From germline, CDR1 is LGHNA and CDR2 YSLEER. Here the CDR3 DNA reads TGCGCCAGCAGCCCTAGGGGGTATAATTCACCCCTCCACTTT. Translated, it gives CASSPRGYNSPLHF.

The rearrangement links TRBV9 to TRBJ2-4; a possible D gene is TRBD1 (5 bases). Deletions cut 0 bases from V and 8 bases from J, with 12 bases between. The germline V gene has CDR1 SGDLS and CDR2 YYNGEE. The CDR3 spans 14 residues. Here the CDR3 reads CASSVESGRDIQYF. In nucleotides, the CDR3 is TGTGCCAGCAGCGTAGAGTCAGGGCGAGACATTCAGTACTTC.

This clone has a single count. The chain carries TRBV21-1 and TRBJ1-2. TRBV21-1 is shown as a pseudogene. The length of the CDR3 is 13 residues. CDR3 protein: CASSKEPANGYTF. The CDR3 coding sequence is TGTGCCAGCAGCAAAGAGCCAGCGAATGGCTACACCTTC.

This chain joins TRBV28 and TRBJ1-2, with TRBD1 as a possible D gene (6 bases). The germline CDR1 and CDR2 sequences are MDHEN and SYDVKM. The V and J ends lost 5 bases and 8 bases respectively, with 12 bases between them. The CDR3 has 12 amino acids. CDR3 region: CASSGPGEGYTF. The CDR3 nucleotides are TGTGCCAGCAGTGGCCCAGGGGAGGGCTACACCTTC.

The chain combines TRBV7-2 with TRBJ2-1; 7 nucleotides match TRBD2. The CDR3 extends over 15 amino acids. The V and J ends lost 3 bases and 3 bases, in that order; junction bases with no gene match: 5. The germline CDR1 and CDR2 sequences are SGHTA and FQGNSA. The CDR3 DNA follows: TGTGCCAGCAGCTTGTCGGGCGGGAGCTACAATGAGCAGTTCTTC. As protein: CASSLSGGSYNEQFF.

On this clone itself: The same CDR3 arises from other DNA sequences in this sample as well. This rearrangement joins TRBV7-2 to TRBJ1-2; D is undetermined. Germline CDR1 and CDR2: SGHTA and FQGNSA. The germline V and J ends were trimmed by 5 bases and 7 bases, with 11 bases remaining between them. The CDR3 runs 12 residues. For the CDR3, the DNA is TGTGCCAGCAGCGTACCATCAGGTGGCTACACCTTC. Its protein is CASSVPSGGYTF.

The chain carries TRBV27 and TRBJ2-5; weak D call: TRBD2 (5 bases). CDR1 is MNHEY, CDR2 SMNVEV, per germline (reference sequence). This CDR3 has 15 amino acids. Trimming removed 4 bases from V and 3 bases from J, with 15 bases in between. CDR3 residues: CASSSEGVYKETQYF. Here the CDR3 DNA reads TGTGCCAGCAGTTCTGAGGGCGTTTATAAAGAGACCCAGTACTTC.